This TCR beta chain comes out of a study of T cells after posttransplantation cyclophosphamide. The table came from immunoSEQ multiplex PCR; TCRdb's copy has only in-frame clones and leaves some out. The profile shows just under 20,000 clones, roughly 87% of them singletons. With regard to this clone: The antigen remains undetermined.

Busulfan-fludarabine conditioning, marrow transplant, and cyclophosphamide on days +3 and +4 were administered. Study findings and constraints: After PTCy, TRB diversity resembled that of CNI/methotrexate controls.

The CDR3 runs to 14 residues. V shed 6 bases, J shed 12 bases, and the junction held 11 bases outside the gene matches. Germline CDR1 and CDR2: MNHNS and SASEGT. This rearrangement joins TRBV6-1 to TRBJ2-1, with TRBD2 identical over 10 bases. The TCR comes from a female patient between 40 and 50 years old who received an allogeneic stem cell transplant from a related donor, was CMV-positive, and had no GVHD. A subset of T cells may come from the graft donor. Sequenced material: PBMCs, taken after allogeneic stem cell transplant with posttransplant cyclophosphamide. This CDR3 reads CASSQGGAGGRQFF. The CDR3 bases are TGTGCCAGCAGCCAAGGAGGAGCGGGAGGGAGGCAGTTCTTC.